These 21 T cell receptor beta chains share one sample of origin, sequenced in a study of shared clonotypes between healthy human individuals. Produced via immunoSEQ multiplex PCR; TCRdb's table is partial and in-frame only. This table has millions of clones, approximately 95% appearing once. Naivety among CD8 cells was defined by CD45RO negativity and positive CCR7 selection, thereby excluding terminally differentiated effector memory CD45RA+ cells. The sequencing sample was made of naive CD8+ T cells sorted from blood. The receptors were sampled from a man aged 18 to 30 in good health.

J is TRBJ2-5 and V is TRBV2, with TRBD1 identical over 7 bases. CDR1 is SNHLY, CDR2 FYNNEI, per germline. The CDR3 covers 14 residues. V lost 1 base to trimming and J lost 6 bases; unmatched junction nucleotides: 5. The CDR3 sequence is CASSEGQGGKTQYF. The CDR3 nucleotides are TGTGCCAGCAGTGAAGGACAGGGTGGTAAGACCCAGTACTTC.

The table lists this clone with a few counts. V is TRBV4-2 and J is TRBJ1-4; D possibly corresponds to TRBD1 (5 bases). Trimming removed 0 bases at V and 0 bases at J, with 17 bases between. The CDR3 consists of 19 residues. Germline CDR1 reads LGHNA; CDR2 reads YNFKEQ. As DNA, the CDR3 is TGTGCCAGCAGCCAAGATAGGCAGGGCGGTAGAGCAACTAATGAAAAACTGTTTTTT. It specifies CASSQDRQGGRATNEKLFF.

The V gene is TRBV10-1, the J gene TRBJ2-7; 14 bases align to TRBD2. This CDR3 has 17 residues. Germline CDR1 and CDR2: WNHNN and SYGVQD (reference sequence). After removal of 5 bases from V and 4 bases from J, the junction contained 10 bases not matched to a gene. CDR3 DNA sequence: TGCGCCAGCAGTTTCCTGACTAGCGGGAGGGCCCGATACGAGCAGTACTTC. Amino acids: CASSFLTSGRARYEQYF.

The rearrangement uses TRBV6-6 and TRBJ2-3; D gene uncertain. CDR1 is MNHNY and CDR2 is SVGAGI in the germline V gene (reference sequence). Trimming took off 2 bases at V and 1 base at J, with 7 bases between the two ends. This CDR3 spans 14 amino acids. CDR3: CASSYVSGTDTQYF. CDR3 DNA: TGTGCCAGCAGTTACGTTTCGGGCACAGATACGCAGTATTTT.

This chain links TRBV4-3 with TRBJ2-1, with 9 bases identical to TRBD1. Germline trimming cut 3 bases from V and 6 bases from J; bases unmatched to any gene: 12. The length of the CDR3 is 17 residues. CDR1 is LGHNA, CDR2 YSLEER, per germline. The CDR3 DNA follows: TGCGCCAGCAGCCAGAACACAGGGGGCGCGGTGGGCAATGAGCAGTTCTTC. The encoded protein is CASSQNTGGAVGNEQFF.

The V call is TRBV11-2, the J call TRBJ2-5; TRBD2 matches 13 bases. With 3 bases clipped from V and 3 bases from J, the junction kept 1 base outside the gene matches. CDR1 and CDR2 from the germline V gene are SGHAT and FQNNGV. The CDR3 length is 15 residues. CDR3 amino acids: CASSLTSGGKETQYF. The CDR3 coding sequence is TGTGCCAGCAGCTTGACTAGCGGGGGGAAAGAGACCCAGTACTTC.

This chain links TRBV5-1 with TRBJ1-4; weak D call: TRBD1 (5 bases). This CDR3 is 13 amino acids long. Germline CDR1 is SGHRS and CDR2 is YFSETQ. V was trimmed by 0 bases and J by 12 bases, leaving 12 bases between them. This chain's CDR3 is CASSLVSGLELFF. The CDR3 nucleotides are TGCGCCAGCAGCTTGGTTTCAGGGTTAGAACTGTTTTTT. Full variable domain (rest looked up from reference TRBV5-1 and TRBJ1-4): KAGVTQTPRYLIKTRGQQVTLSCSPISGHRSVSWYQQTPGQGLQFLFEYFSETQRNKGNFPGRFSGRQFSNSRSEMNVSTLELGDSALYLCASSLVSGLELFFGSGTQLSVL.

This sequence joins TRBV19 and TRBJ1-1, with D unresolved. Trimming removed 2 bases at V and 6 bases at J, with 7 bases between. This CDR3 contains 12 residues. CDR1 and CDR2 from the germline V gene are LNHDA and SQIVND (reference sequence). CDR3 nucleotides: TGTGCCAGTAGTATAATTGACGCTGAAGCTTTCTTT. As protein: CASSIIDAEAFF. Full variable domain (outside the CDR3, taken from reference TRBV19 and TRBJ1-1): DGGITQSPKYLFRKEGQNVTLSCEQNLNHDAMYWYRQDPGQGLRLIYYSQIVNDFQKGDIAEGYSVSREKKESFPLTVTSAQKNPTAFYLCASSIIDAEAFFGQGTRLTVV.

The chain links TRBV5-8 to TRBJ2-5; D unclear. This CDR3 spans 9 amino acids. The V and J ends lost 10 bases and 2 bases respectively, with 3 bases between them. Germline values: CDR1 SGHTS, CDR2 YDEGEE. The CDR3 here is CAGQETQYF. CDR3 bases: TGTGCCGGGCAAGAGACCCAGTACTTC.

In DNA, the CDR3 is TGTGCCAGCACCACTCGAGGAGGCACCGGGGAGCTGTTTTTT. It yields the protein CASTTRGGTGELFF. This rearrangement joins TRBV27 to TRBJ2-2, with D tentatively TRBD2 (5 bases). The germline gives CDR1 MNHEY, CDR2 SMNVEV (reference sequence). Deletions cut 7 bases from V and 4 bases from J, with 13 bases between. The CDR3 has 14 residues.

The J gene is TRBJ2-7, the V gene TRBV30; 8 nucleotides match TRBD2. The CDR3 runs 14 residues. Germline CDR1 and CDR2: GTSNPN and SVGIG (reference sequence). V lost 5 bases, J lost 6 bases, and 12 bases stayed unmatched. The CDR3 DNA reads TGTGCCTGGGGGAATACGGGACTAGTGTTCGAGCAGTACTTC. Translation: CAWGNTGLVFEQYF.

The chain is built from TRBV25-1 and TRBJ1-4; D remains ambiguous. The germline V and J ends were trimmed by 1 base and 7 bases, with 13 bases remaining between them. This CDR3 contains 15 residues. Germline V gene sequence: CDR1 MGHDK, CDR2 SYGVNS. CDR3: CASSEFGIIGEKLFF. The CDR3 DNA is TGTGCCAGCAGTGAATTTGGGATTATTGGTGAAAAACTGTTTTTT. Based on the CDR3 plus reference TRBV25-1 and TRBJ1-4, the full variable domain is EADIYQTPRYLVIGTGKKITLECSQTMGHDKMYWYQQDPGMELHLIHYSYGVNSTEKGDLSSESTVSRIRTEHFPLTLESARPSHTSQYLCASSEFGIIGEKLFFGSGTQLSVL.

Here the CDR3 reads CASGYSGQGHQPQHF. In DNA, the CDR3 is TGTGCTAGTGGTTACTCTGGGCAGGGTCATCAGCCCCAGCATTTT. The rearrangement links TRBV12-5 to TRBJ1-5, with D perhaps matching TRBD1 (5 bases). V lost 4 bases, J lost 5 bases, and 15 bases lay in between. The CDR3 length is 15 residues. The germline gives CDR1 LGHNT, CDR2 FRNRAP.

The genes are TRBV4-3 and TRBJ2-5, with D possibly TRBD1 on 7 matching bases. The length of the CDR3 is 15 residues. V was trimmed by 0 bases and J by 5 bases, leaving 13 bases between them. Looked up from germline, CDR1 is LGHNA and CDR2 is YSLEER. DNA for the CDR3: TGCGCCAGCAGCCAAGATCCAGGGGGAGGTGAGACCCAGTACTTC. This sequence encodes CASSQDPGGGETQYF.

The V gene is TRBV6-1, the J gene TRBJ2-1, with D maybe TRBD2 (5 bases). The length of the CDR3 is 13 residues. Germline V gives CDR1 MNHNS, CDR2 SASEGT. Between the trimmed V and J ends, which lost 6 bases and 8 bases, there was a span of 14 bases. CDR3 protein: CASRPRGIDEQFF. DNA for the CDR3: TGTGCCAGCAGGCCCCGAGGGATCGATGAGCAGTTCTTC.

To note about this clone: The sample holds other DNA sequences that translate to the same CDR3. The chain uses TRBV4-1 and TRBJ2-7; D unresolved. V was trimmed by 3 bases and J by 4 bases, leaving 10 bases between them. CDR3 length: 13 residues. Germline CDR1 MGHRA, CDR2 YSYEKL. The CDR3 DNA is TGCGCCAGCAGCCACACTGGGCCTTACGAGCAGTACTTC. Translation: CASSHTGPYEQYF.

With regard to this clone: This sample includes further DNA sequences coding for the same CDR3. The V call is TRBV28, the J call TRBJ2-7, with 9 bases fitting TRBD1. The CDR3 loop spans 13 amino acids. CDR1 and CDR2 (germline): MDHEN, SYDVKM. J was trimmed by 4 bases and V by 5 bases; bases with no gene match: 3. This CDR3 is CASSLDRGYEQYF. DNA of the CDR3: TGTGCCAGCAGTCTGGACAGGGGATACGAGCAGTACTTC.

V gene TRBV29-1 combines with J gene TRBJ2-7; D is uncertain. The CDR3 contains 13 residues. With 4 bases removed from V and 3 bases from J, the gap between germline ends came to 13 bases. Germline-derived CDR1 and CDR2 are SQVTM and ANQGSEA. The CDR3 DNA sequence: TGCAGCGTTGCGGCAGGCTTATACTACGAGCAGTACTTC. Translating gives CSVAAGLYYEQYF.

The V gene is TRBV7-8, the J gene TRBJ1-4; tentatively, D is TRBD1 (5 bases). Germline CDR1 is SGHVS and CDR2 is FQNEAQ. V dropped 5 bases and J dropped 5 bases, with 15 bases sitting between them. The CDR3 totals 15 residues. The CDR3 spells CASSLNLGLNEKLFF. In DNA form, the CDR3 reads TGTGCCAGCAGCCTGAACTTGGGGCTGAATGAAAAACTGTTTTTT.

With regard to this clone: Within the sample, other DNA sequences also encode this same CDR3. The rearrangement links TRBV6-5 to TRBJ1-1; D gene uncertain. The CDR3 totals 13 residues. Germline V CDR1 and CDR2: MNHEY, SVGAGI. V lost 2 bases and J 5 bases, leaving 9 bases between the germline ends. CDR3 sequence (DNA): TGTGCCAGCAGTTACAGGGAGGGAACTGAAGCTTTCTTT. Translation gives CASSYREGTEAFF.

The chain combines TRBV7-9 with TRBJ2-5, with TRBD2 matching over 11 bases. The germline V gene encodes CDR1 SEHNR and CDR2 FQNEAQ (reference sequence). The CDR3 length is 15 residues. J gave up 5 bases and V 6 bases, and 8 bases lay outside the gene matches. Written as DNA, the CDR3 is TGTGCCAGCAGTTACCTAGCGGGAGGAGAGGAGACCCAGTACTTC. This sequence encodes CASSYLAGGEETQYF.